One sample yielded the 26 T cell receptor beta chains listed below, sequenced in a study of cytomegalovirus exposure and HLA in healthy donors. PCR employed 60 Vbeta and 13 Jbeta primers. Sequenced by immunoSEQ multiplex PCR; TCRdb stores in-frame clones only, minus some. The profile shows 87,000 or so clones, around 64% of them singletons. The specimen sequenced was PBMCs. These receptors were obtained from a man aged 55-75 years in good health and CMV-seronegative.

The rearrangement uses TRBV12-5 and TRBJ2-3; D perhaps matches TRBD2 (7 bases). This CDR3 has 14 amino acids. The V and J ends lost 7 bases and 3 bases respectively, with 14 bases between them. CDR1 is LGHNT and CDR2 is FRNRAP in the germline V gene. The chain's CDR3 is CASAQGGGTDTQYF. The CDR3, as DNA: TGTGCTAGTGCCCAAGGGGGGGGGACAGATACGCAGTATTTT.

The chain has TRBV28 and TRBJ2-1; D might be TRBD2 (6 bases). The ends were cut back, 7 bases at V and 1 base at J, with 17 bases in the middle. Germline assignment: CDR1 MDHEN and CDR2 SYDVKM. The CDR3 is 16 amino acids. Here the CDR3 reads CASTPSVPVSYNEQFF. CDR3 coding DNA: TGTGCCAGCACACCTAGCGTCCCTGTTTCCTACAATGAGCAGTTCTTC.

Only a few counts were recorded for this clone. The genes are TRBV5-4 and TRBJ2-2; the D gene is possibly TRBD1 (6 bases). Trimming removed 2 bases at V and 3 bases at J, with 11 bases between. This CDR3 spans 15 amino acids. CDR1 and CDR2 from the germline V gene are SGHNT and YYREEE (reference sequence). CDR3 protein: CASSLTTGDTGELFF. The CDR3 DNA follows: TGTGCCAGCAGCTTAACGACAGGAGACACCGGGGAGCTGTTTTTT. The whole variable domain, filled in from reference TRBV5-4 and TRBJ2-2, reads ETGVTQSPTHLIKTRGQQVTLRCSSQSGHNTVSWYQQALGQGPQFIFQYYREEENGRGNFPPRFSGLQFPNYSSELNVNALELDDSALYLCASSLTTGDTGELFFGEGSRLTVL.

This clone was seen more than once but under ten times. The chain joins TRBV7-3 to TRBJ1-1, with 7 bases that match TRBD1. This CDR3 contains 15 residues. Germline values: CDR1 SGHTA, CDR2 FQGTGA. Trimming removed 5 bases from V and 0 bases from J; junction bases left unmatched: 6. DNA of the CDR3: TGTGCCAGCAGCGCCCAGACAGGGTTGAACACTGAAGCTTTCTTT. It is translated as CASSAQTGLNTEAFF.

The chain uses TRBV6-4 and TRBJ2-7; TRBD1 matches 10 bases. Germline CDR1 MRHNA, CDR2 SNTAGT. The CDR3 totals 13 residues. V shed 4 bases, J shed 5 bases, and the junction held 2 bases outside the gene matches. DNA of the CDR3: TGTGCCAGCAGTGTGGACAGGGGGAACGAGCAGTACTTC. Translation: CASSVDRGNEQYF.

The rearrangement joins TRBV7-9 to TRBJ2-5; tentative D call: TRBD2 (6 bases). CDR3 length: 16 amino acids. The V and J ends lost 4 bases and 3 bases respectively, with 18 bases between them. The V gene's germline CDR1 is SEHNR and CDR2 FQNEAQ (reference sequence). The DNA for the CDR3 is TGTGCCAGCAGCTCCATTATAGGGACTTTAGAAGAGACCCAGTACTTC. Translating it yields CASSSIIGTLEETQYF.

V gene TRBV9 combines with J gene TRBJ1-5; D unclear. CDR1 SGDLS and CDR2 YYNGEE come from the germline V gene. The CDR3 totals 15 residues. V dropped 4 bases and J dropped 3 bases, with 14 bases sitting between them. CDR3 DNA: TGTGCCAGCAGCCCAAGCTCAGGTTTCAATCAGCCCCAGCATTTT. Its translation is CASSPSSGFNQPQHF.

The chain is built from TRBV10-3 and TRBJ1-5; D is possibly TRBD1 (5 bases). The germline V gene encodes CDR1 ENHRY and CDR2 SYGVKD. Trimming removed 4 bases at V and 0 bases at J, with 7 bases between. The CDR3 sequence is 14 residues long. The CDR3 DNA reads TGTGCCATCAGTGGACAGTATAGCAATCAGCCCCAGCATTTT. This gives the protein CAISGQYSNQPQHF.

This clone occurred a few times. In DNA, the CDR3 is TGTGCCAGCAGCCAAGCTAGGGGGCTCATCGGGAACGAGCAGTACTTC. Amino acids: CASSQARGLIGNEQYF. The chain combines TRBV4-2 with TRBJ2-7; TRBD1 agrees at 7 bases. The trim removed 1 base at V and 5 bases at J, leaving 11 bases unmatched. This CDR3 comprises 16 residues. Germline V gene lookup returns CDR1 LGHNA and CDR2 YNFKEQ.

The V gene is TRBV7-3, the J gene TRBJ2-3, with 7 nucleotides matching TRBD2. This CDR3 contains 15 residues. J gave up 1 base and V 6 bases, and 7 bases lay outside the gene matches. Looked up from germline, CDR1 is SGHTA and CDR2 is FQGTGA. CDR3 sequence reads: CASSTSGARTDTQYF. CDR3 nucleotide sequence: TGTGCCAGCAGTACAAGCGGGGCCCGCACAGATACGCAGTATTTT.

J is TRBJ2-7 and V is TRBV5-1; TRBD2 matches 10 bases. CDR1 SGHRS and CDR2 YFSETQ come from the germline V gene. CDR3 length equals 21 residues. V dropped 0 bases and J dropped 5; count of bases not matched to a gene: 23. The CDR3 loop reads CASSLAPGGLGLAGDMDEQYF. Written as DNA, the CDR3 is TGCGCCAGCAGCTTGGCCCCGGGGGGGCTGGGGCTAGCGGGAGATATGGACGAGCAGTACTTC.

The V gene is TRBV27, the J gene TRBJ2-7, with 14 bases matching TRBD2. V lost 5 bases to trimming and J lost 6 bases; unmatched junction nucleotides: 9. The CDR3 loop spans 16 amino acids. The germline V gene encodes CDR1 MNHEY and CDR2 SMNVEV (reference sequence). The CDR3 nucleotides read TGTGCCAGCAGTGGTTGGACTAGCGGGAGGTTCAGCGAGCAGTACTTC. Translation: CASSGWTSGRFSEQYF.

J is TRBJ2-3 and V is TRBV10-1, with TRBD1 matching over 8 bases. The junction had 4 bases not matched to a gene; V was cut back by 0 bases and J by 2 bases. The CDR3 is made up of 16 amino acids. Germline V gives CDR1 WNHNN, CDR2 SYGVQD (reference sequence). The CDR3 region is CASSESGQGHTDTQYF. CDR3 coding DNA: TGCGCCAGCAGTGAGTCTGGACAGGGTCACACAGATACGCAGTATTTT.

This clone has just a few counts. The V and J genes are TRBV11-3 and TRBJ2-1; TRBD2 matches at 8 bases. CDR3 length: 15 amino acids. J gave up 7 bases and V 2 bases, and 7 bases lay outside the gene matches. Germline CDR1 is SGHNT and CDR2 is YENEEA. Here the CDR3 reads CASSLTGGPGNEQFF. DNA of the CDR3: TGTGCCAGCAGCTTAACGGGAGGGCCGGGGAATGAGCAGTTCTTC.

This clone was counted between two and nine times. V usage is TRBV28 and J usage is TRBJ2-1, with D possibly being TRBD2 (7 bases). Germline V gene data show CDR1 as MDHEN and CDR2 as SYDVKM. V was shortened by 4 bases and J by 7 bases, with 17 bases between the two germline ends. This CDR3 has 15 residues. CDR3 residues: CASSYWGGAQNEQFF. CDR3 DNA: TGTGCCAGCAGTTATTGGGGGGGGGCTCAAAATGAGCAGTTCTTC.

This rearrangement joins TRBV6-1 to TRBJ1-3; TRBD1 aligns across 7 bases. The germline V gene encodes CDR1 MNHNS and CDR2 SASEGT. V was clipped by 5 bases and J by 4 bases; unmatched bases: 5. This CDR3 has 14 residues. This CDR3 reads CASSPQGSGNTIYF. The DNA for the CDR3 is TGTGCCAGCAGTCCACAGGGGTCGGGAAACACCATATATTTT.

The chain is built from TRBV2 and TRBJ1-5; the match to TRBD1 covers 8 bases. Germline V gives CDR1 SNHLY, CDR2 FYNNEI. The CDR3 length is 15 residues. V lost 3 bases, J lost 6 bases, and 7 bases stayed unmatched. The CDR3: CASSETDRESQPQHF. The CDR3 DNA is TGTGCCAGCAGTGAGACGGACAGGGAATCTCAGCCCCAGCATTTT.

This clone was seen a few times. The CDR3 DNA is TGTGCCAGCAGCTTAGATCAAGTAGCGGGATCTGAGCAGTTCTTC. This translates into CASSLDQVAGSEQFF. V gene TRBV11-3 combines with J gene TRBJ2-1; 8 bases agree with TRBD2. The germline V gene encodes CDR1 SGHNT and CDR2 YENEEA. Losses at the gene ends were 0 bases for V and 9 bases for J; bases not matched to a gene: 7. The CDR3 totals 15 residues.

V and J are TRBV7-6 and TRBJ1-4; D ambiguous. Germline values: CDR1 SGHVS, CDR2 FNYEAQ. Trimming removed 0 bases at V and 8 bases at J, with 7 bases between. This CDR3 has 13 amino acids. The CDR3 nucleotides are TGTGCCAGCAGCTTAGCCCCTCGGGAAAAACTGTTTTTT. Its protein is CASSLAPREKLFF.

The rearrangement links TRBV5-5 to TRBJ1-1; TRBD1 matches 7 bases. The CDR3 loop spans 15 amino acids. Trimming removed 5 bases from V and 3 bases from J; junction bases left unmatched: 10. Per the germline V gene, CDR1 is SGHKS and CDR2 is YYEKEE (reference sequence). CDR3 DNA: TGTGCCAGCAGTCACTCGGGACAGACATACACTGAAGCTTTCTTT. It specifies CASSHSGQTYTEAFF.

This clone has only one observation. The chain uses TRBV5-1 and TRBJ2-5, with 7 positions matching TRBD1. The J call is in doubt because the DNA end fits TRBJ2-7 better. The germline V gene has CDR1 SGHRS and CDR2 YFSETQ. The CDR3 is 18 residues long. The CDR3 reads CASSSGDQGQVPIYEQYF. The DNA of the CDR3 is TGCGCCAGCAGCTCCGGAGATCAAGGACAGGTCCCTATCTACGAGCAGTACTTC.

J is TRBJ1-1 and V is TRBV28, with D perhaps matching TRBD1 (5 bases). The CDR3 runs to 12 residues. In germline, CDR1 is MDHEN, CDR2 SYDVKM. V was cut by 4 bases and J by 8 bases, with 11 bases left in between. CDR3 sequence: CASSSGGLEAFF. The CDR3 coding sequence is TGTGCCAGCAGTTCTGGGGGGTTGGAAGCTTTCTTT. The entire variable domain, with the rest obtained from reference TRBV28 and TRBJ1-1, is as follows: DVKVTQSSRYLVKRTGEKVFLECVQDMDHENMFWYRQDPGLGLRLIYFSYDVKMKEKGDIPEGYSVSREKKERFSLILESASTNQTSMYLCASSSGGLEAFFGQGTRLTVV.

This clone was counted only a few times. The chain's CDR3 is CASSLVAGLNTEAFF. In DNA form, the CDR3 reads TGTGCCAGCAGCTTGGTGGCAGGGTTGAACACTGAAGCTTTCTTT. The chain is built from TRBV5-6 and TRBJ1-1, with D possibly TRBD1 on 5 matching bases. This CDR3 has 15 amino acids. Trimming left V 0 bases short and J 0 bases short, with 9 bases between. Germline V gene data show CDR1 as SGHDT and CDR2 as YYEEEE.

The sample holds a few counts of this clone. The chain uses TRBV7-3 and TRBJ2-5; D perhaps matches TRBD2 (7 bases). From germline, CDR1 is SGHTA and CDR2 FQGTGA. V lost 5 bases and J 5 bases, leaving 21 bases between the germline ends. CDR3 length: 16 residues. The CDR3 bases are TGTGCCAGCAGCCCCAAAGGCGGGGGCATGGGGGAGACCCAGTACTTC. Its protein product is CASSPKGGGMGETQYF.

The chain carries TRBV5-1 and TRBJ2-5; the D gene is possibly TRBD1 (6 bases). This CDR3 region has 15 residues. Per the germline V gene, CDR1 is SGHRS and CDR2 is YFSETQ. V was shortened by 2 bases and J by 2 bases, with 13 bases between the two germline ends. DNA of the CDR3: TGCGCCAGCAGCTTAACAGGGTATCGGCAAGAGACCCAGTACTTC. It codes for CASSLTGYRQETQYF.

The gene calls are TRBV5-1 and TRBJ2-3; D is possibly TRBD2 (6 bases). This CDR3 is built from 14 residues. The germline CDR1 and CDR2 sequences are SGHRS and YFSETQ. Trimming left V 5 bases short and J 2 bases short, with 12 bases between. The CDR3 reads CASRGGRTTDTQYF. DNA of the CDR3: TGCGCCAGCAGGGGGGGTCGGACCACAGATACGCAGTATTTT. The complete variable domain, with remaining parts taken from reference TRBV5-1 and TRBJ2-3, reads KAGVTQTPRYLIKTRGQQVTLSCSPISGHRSVSWYQQTPGQGLQFLFEYFSETQRNKGNFPGRFSGRQFSNSRSEMNVSTLELGDSALYLCASRGGRTTDTQYFGPGTRLTVL.